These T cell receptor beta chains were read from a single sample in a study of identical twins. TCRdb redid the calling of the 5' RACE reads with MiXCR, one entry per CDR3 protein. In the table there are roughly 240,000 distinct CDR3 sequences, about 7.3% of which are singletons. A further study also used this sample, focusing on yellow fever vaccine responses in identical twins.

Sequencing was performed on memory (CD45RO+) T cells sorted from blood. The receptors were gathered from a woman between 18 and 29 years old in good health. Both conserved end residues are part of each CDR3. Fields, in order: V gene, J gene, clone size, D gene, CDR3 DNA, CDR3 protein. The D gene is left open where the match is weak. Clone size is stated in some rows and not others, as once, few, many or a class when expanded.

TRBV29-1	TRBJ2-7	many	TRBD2	TGCAGCGTTGAGACTAGCGCTCCCTACGAGCAGTACTTC	CSVETSAPYEQYF
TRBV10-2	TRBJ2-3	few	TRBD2	TGCGCCAGCATGGGACTAGCGGGAGGGCCGGGGGACCCAGATACGCAGTATTTT	CASMGLAGGPGDPDTQYF
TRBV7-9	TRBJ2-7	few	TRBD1	TGTGCCAGCAGCCCCGGGACAGGGATTTCGAACGAGCAGTACTTC	CASSPGTGISNEQYF
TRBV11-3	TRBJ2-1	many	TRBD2	TGTGCCAGCAGCTTAGAAGGACTAGCGGCCTACAATGAGCAGTTCTTC	CASSLEGLAAYNEQFF
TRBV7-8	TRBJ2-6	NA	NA	TGTGCCAGCGGGCAGCCGCGTAGCTCTGGGGCCAACGTCCTGACTTTC	CASGQPRSSGANVLTF
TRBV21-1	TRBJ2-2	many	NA	TGTGCCAGCCCCCTTATGGCGCACTACGCCGGGGAGCTGTTTTTT	CASPLMAHYAGELFF
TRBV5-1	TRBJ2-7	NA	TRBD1	TGCGCCAGCAGATACGACAGGGTTTCAGCCTACGAGCAGTACTTC	CASRYDRVSAYEQYF
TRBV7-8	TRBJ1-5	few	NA	TGTGCCAGCAGCTTCGACAGTATGGGCAATCAGCCCCAGCATTTT	CASSFDSMGNQPQHF
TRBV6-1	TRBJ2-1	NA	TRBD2	TGTGCCAGCAGCCCCACTAGCGGGGACTTTAATGAGCAGTTCTTC	CASSPTSGDFNEQFF
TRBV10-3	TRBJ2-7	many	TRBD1	TGTGCCATCACCCCCGGGACAGGAGGTAGGGACTACGAGCAGTACTTC	CAITPGTGGRDYEQYF
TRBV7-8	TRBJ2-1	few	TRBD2	TGTGCCAGCAGTCTCCTAGCGGGGGCCCTATACAATGAGCAGTTCTTC	CASSLLAGALYNEQFF
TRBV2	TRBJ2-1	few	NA	TGTGCCAGCAGTGAAGCCCAAGGCCAGGGCCTACACTACAATGAGCAGTTCTTC	CASSEAQGQGLHYNEQFF
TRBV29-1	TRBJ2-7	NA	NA	TGCAGCGCCAGCCTGGTTCGAGGGCAGTACTTC	CSASLVRGQYF
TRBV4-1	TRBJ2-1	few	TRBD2	TGCGCCAGCAGCCACGCAGGACTAGCGGGAAACTCCTACAATGAGCAGTTCTTC	CASSHAGLAGNSYNEQFF
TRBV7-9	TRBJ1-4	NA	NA	TGTGCCAGCAGCTTAGGACAGAGTCCAACTAATGAAAAACTGTTTTTT	CASSLGQSPTNEKLFF
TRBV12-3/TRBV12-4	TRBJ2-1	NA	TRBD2	TGTGCCAGCAGTTTTGGGACTAGCGTCTACAATGAGCAGTTCTTC	CASSFGTSVYNEQFF
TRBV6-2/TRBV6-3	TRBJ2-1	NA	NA	TGTGCCAGCACCGACGCGGGGAACAATTACAATGAGCAGTTCTTC	CASTDAGNNYNEQFF
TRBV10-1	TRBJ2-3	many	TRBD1	TGCGCCAGCAGTGATCGGGACAGGCCCACAGATACGCAGTATTTT	CASSDRDRPTDTQYF
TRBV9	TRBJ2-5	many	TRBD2	TGTGCCAGCACCCGCGCAGCGGGAGGGGGAGAGACCCAGTACTTC	CASTRAAGGGETQYF
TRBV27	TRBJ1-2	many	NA	TGTGCCAGCAGTTTGGGTGAGGGCCCCAGGTATGGCTACACCTTC	CASSLGEGPRYGYTF
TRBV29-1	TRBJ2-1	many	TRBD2	TGCAGCGCCCTGAGGGAGGGGAGACTCCAAAATGAGCAGTTCTTC	CSALREGRLQNEQFF
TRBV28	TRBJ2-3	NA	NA	TGTGCCAGCAGTTGGGACTCCAGTTCTAAGCGGTATTTT	CASSWDSSSKRYF
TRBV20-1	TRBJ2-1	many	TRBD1	TGCAGTGCTAGAGTGCATGGGACAGGGGCTGGGAATGAGCAGTTCTTC	CSARVHGTGAGNEQFF
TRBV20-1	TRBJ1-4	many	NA	TGCAGTGCCAGGGCTAGTGAAAAACTGTTTTTT	CSARASEKLFF
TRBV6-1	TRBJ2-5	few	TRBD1	TGTGCCAGCAGGGACAGGGGAACCGAGACCCAGTACTTC	CASRDRGTETQYF
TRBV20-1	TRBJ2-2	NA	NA	TGCAGTGCTAGACTGCAGGGGGGCGGGGAGCTGTTTTTT	CSARLQGGGELFF
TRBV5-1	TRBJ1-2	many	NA	TGCGCCAGCAGCTTGGACTCCGGGTCGGCTAACTATGGCTACACCTTC	CASSLDSGSANYGYTF
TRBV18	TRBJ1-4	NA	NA	TGTGCCAGCTCGACTAGACCCACAGGGAGCTTTAATGAAAAACTGTTTTTT	CASSTRPTGSFNEKLFF
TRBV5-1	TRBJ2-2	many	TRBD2	TGCGCCAGCAGCGGACTAGCGGGAGACACCGGGGAGCTGTTTTTT	CASSGLAGDTGELFF
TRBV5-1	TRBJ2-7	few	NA	TGCGCCAGCAGCTCAGGACAGCACTACGAGCAGTACTTC	CASSSGQHYEQYF
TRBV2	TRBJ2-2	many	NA	TGTGCCAGCAGTCAGGCGAACACCGGGGAGCTGTTTTTT	CASSQANTGELFF
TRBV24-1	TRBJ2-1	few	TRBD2	TGTGCCATAGCGAGCGGGAGAAGCAATGAGCAGTTCTTC	CAIASGRSNEQFF
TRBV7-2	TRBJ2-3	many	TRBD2	TGTGCCAGCAGTCAGCTAGCGGGGGTTGCAGATACGCAGTATTTT	CASSQLAGVADTQYF
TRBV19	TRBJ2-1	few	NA	TGTGCCAGTAGTAAAGGGACCCATGACAATGAGCAGTTCTTC	CASSKGTHDNEQFF
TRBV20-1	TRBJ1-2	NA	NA	TGCAGTGCCACGACAGCTAACTATGGCTACACCTTC	CSATTANYGYTF
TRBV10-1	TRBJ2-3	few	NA	TGCGCCAGCAGTGTGGGTGCTTCTAGCACAGATACGCAGTATTTT	CASSVGASSTDTQYF
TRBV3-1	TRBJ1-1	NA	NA	TGTGCCAGCAGCCAATCCACTGAAGCTTTCTTT	CASSQSTEAFF
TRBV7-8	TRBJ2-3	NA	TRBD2	TGTGCCAGCAGACTAGCGCCAGCGGGGATAAGCACAGATACGCAGTATTTT	CASRLAPAGISTDTQYF
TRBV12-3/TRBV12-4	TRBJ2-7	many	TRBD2	TGTGCCAGCAGCCTGGGGGGGAACTTGGAGCAGTACTTC	CASSLGGNLEQYF
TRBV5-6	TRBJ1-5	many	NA	TGTGCCAGCAGCCGACGCGCAACAGGCCTATCCAGGCAGCCCCAGCATTTT	CASSRRATGLSRQPQHF
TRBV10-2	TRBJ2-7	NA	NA	TGCGCCAGCAGGCTCGGACAGAACTACGAGCAGTACTTC	CASRLGQNYEQYF
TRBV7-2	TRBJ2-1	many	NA	TGTGCCAGCAGTACCAAAGGGTTCTACGCTCCCGCCAATGAGCAGTTCTTC	CASSTKGFYAPANEQFF
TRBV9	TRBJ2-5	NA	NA	TGTGCCAGCAGCGTAGTAGGTTGGCTTCTGGCGGTCCGGGAGACCCAGTACTTC	CASSVVGWLLAVRETQYF
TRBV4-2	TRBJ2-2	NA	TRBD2	TGTGCCAGCAGCCCAATTTTAGCGGGTCCCGCGAACACCGGGGAGCTGTTTTTT	CASSPILAGPANTGELFF
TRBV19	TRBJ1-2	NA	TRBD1	TGTGCCAGCCAGGACAGGAGCTATGGCTACACCTTC	CASQDRSYGYTF
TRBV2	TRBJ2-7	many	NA	TGTGCCAGCAGCAGGACAGAGGCCTACGAGCAGTACTTC	CASSRTEAYEQYF
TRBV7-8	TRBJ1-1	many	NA	TGTGCCAGCAGCACAGTGGGGGGGGCCCGTGAAGCTTTCTTT	CASSTVGGAREAFF
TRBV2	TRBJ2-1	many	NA	TGTGCCAGCGGCCGGCGAGTGACACCAGCCTACAATGAGCAGTTCTTC	CASGRRVTPAYNEQFF
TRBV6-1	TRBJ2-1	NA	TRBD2	TGTGCCAGCAGGCTCGCAGCGGGGTTTTACAATGAGCAGTTCTTC	CASRLAAGFYNEQFF
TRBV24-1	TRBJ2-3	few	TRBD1	TGTGCCACCAGTAGGGCAGGGGGAACAGATACGCAGTATTTT	CATSRAGGTDTQYF
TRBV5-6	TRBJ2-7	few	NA	TGTGCCAGCGGGTCCCAGGAAAAGAGCTCCTACGAGCAGTACTTC	CASGSQEKSSYEQYF
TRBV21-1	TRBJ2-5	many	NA	TGTGCCAGCAGCTTCCGGGACTTCGGGCGCCAAGAGACCCAGTACTTC	CASSFRDFGRQETQYF
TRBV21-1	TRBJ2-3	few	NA	TGTGCCAGACTACTTGCATCCGATACGCAGTATTTT	CARLLASDTQYF
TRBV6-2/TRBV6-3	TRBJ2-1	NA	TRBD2	TGTGCCAGCAGTTACGAGGGACTAGCGAGCGATGAGCAGTTCTTC	CASSYEGLASDEQFF
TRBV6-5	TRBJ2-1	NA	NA	TGTGCCAGCAGTTACTCCCTAGGGGATTCTGTCAATGAGCAGTTCTTC	CASSYSLGDSVNEQFF
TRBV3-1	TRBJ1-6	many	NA	TGTGCCAGTAAATACAGGGAGAATTCACCCCTCCACTTT	CASKYRENSPLHF
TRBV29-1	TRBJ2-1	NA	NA	TGCAGCGTTGAGAGGTCGGGAGTACCCTACAATGAGCAGTTCTTC	CSVERSGVPYNEQFF
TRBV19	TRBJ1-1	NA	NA	TGTGCCAGTAGTATAGGGGAAACCAACACTGAAGCTTTCTTT	CASSIGETNTEAFF
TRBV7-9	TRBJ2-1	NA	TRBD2	TGTGCCAGCAGCTTCACCGGGAGGGATAGTAATGAGCAGTTCTTC	CASSFTGRDSNEQFF